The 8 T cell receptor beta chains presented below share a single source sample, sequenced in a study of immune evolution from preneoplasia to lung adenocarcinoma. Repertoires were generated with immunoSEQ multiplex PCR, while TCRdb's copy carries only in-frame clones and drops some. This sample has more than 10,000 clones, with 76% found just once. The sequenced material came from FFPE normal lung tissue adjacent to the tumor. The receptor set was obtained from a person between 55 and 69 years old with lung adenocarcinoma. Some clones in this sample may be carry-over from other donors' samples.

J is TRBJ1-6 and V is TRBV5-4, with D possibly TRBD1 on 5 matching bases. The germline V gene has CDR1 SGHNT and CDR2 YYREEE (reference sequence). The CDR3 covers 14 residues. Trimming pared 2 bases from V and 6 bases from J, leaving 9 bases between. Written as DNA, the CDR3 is TGTGCCAGCAGCTTCGGGGCAGTTAATTCACCCCTCCACTTT. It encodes CASSFGAVNSPLHF.

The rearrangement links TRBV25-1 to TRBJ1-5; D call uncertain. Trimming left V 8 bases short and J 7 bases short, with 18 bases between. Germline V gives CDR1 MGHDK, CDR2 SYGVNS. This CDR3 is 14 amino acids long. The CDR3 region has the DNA TGTGCCAGCCAGAGAGGGTATGTCAAACAGCCCCAGCATTTT. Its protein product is CASQRGYVKQPQHF.

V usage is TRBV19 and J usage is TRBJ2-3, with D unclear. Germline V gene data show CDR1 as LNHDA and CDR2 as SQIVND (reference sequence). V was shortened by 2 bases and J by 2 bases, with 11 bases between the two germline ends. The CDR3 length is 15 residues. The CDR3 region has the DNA TGTGCCAGTAGTATATCCCGCGACCCCACAGATACGCAGTATTTT. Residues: CASSISRDPTDTQYF.

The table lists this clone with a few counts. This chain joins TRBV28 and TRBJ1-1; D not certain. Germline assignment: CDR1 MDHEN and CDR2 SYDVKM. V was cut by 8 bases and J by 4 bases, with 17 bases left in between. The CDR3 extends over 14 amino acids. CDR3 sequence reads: CASLLRTGITEAFF. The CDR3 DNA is TGTGCCAGCTTACTACGGACGGGAATCACTGAAGCTTTCTTT.

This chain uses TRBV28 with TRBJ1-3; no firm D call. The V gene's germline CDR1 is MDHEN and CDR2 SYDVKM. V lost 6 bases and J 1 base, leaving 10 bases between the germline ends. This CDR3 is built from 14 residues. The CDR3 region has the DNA TGTGCCAGCAGGAAAGGAATTTCTGGAAACACCATATATTTT. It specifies CASRKGISGNTIYF.

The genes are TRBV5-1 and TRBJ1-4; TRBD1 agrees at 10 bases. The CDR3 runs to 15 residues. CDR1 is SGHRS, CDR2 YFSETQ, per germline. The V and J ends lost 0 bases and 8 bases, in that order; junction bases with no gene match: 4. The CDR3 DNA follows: TGCGCCAGCAGCTTGGGGGGGACAGGGGAGGAAAAACTGTTTTTT. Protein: CASSLGGTGEEKLFF.

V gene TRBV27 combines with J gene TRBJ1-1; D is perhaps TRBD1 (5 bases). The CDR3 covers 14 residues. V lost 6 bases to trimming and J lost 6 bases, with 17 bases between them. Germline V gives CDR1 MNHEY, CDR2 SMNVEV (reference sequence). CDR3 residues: CASSPGDRDPEAFF. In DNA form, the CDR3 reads TGTGCCAGCAGCCCCGGTGACAGAGACCCTGAAGCTTTCTTT.

DNA of the CDR3: TGTGCCAGCAGCTTTCAGAGCTTAGAGACCCAGTACTTC. Translation gives CASSFQSLETQYF. The rearrangement uses TRBV11-3 and TRBJ2-5; D gene uncertain. The CDR3 length is 13 residues. V lost 3 bases and J lost 4, with 9 bases in between. Germline V CDR1 and CDR2: SGHNT, YENEEA.